These 30 T cell receptor beta chains originate from one sample sequenced in a study of response to subunit inactivated influenza vaccine. TCRdb independently ran MiXCR on the RT-PCR reads; one entry per CDR3 protein. The top ten hold 2.5% to 3.5% of the sample, which has roughly 500,000 distinct CDR3 sequences, about 15% seen once. The sample here was CD4+ T cells sorted from PBMCs, taken 23 to 25 months after vaccination. The origin of the receptors is a man in his fifties or sixties who received an inactivated influenza vaccine.

The chain uses TRBV20-1 and TRBJ2-3; D remains unclear. V gave up 4 bases and J gave up 0 bases, with 8 bases separating them. CDR1 is DFQATT and CDR2 is SNEGSKA in the germline V gene (reference sequence). This CDR3 has 13 amino acids. CDR3 region: CSANLWSTDTQYF. The CDR3 bases are TGCAGTGCTAATCTGTGGAGCACAGATACGCAGTATTTT.

This clonotype was detected a few times. This chain links TRBV5-1 with TRBJ2-3, with no clear D. The CDR3 runs 15 residues. Germline V gene lookup returns CDR1 SGHRS and CDR2 YFSETQ. Trimming left V 4 bases short and J 0 bases short, with 12 bases between. CDR3 coding DNA: TGCGCCAGCAGCGATCGTGTCTCTAGCACAGATACGCAGTATTTT. It specifies CASSDRVSSTDTQYF.

The chain carries TRBV10-3 and TRBJ2-3; D is ambiguous. From germline, CDR1 is ENHRY and CDR2 SYGVKD. This CDR3 spans 14 amino acids. Trimming removed 10 bases from V and 2 bases from J, with 16 bases in between. CDR3 in amino acids: CATKLTDATDTQYF. Written as DNA, the CDR3 is TGTGCCACCAAGCTAACGGACGCCACAGATACGCAGTATTTT.

The table lists this clonotype with a few counts. The rearrangement uses TRBV6-2 or TRBV6-3 and TRBJ2-3; 10 nucleotides match TRBD2. V dropped 6 bases and J dropped 1; count of bases not matched to a gene: 4. Germline V gives CDR1 MNHEY, CDR2 SVGEGT. The CDR3 consists of 15 residues. The CDR3: CASRDGTSGTDTQYF. Written as DNA, the CDR3 is TGTGCCAGCAGGGATGGGACTAGCGGCACAGATACGCAGTATTTT.

V is TRBV20-1 and J is TRBJ2-3, with 9 bases lining up with TRBD2. Per germline, CDR1 DFQATT and CDR2 SNEGSKA (reference sequence). The CDR3 is 15 residues long. Written as DNA, the CDR3 is TGCAGCGCACCCGGACTAGCGAAACCCGCAGATACGCAGTATTTT. Amino acid sequence: CSAPGLAKPADTQYF.

This chain connects TRBV3-1 to TRBJ1-2; D gene unclear. CDR1 and CDR2 (germline): LGHDT, YNNKEL (reference sequence). The V and J ends lost 7 bases and 4 bases respectively, with 13 bases between them. This CDR3 has 13 amino acids. The chain's CDR3 is CASTRKGVYGYTF. CDR3 in DNA: TGTGCCAGCACCCGGAAGGGCGTCTATGGCTACACCTTC.

This clonotype was found many times. The chain joins TRBV4-3 to TRBJ2-7; D assignment may be TRBD1 or TRBD2 (6 bases each). Trimming stripped 4 bases from V and 3 bases from J, with 13 bases between. CDR1 is LGHNA and CDR2 is YSLEER in the germline V gene. This CDR3 has 14 amino acids. CDR3 region: CASSLQRGDYEQYF. In DNA, the CDR3 is TGCGCCAGCAGCCTCCAGAGGGGGGACTACGAGCAGTACTTC.

The V gene is TRBV18, the J gene TRBJ2-5; D is possibly TRBD1 (6 bases). CDR3 size: 14 residues. Germline CDR1 is KGHSH and CDR2 is LQKENI. Trimming removed 4 bases at V and 3 bases at J, with 12 bases between. The CDR3 loop is CASSRSGQKETQYF. In DNA form, the CDR3 reads TGTGCCAGCTCACGATCGGGACAAAAAGAGACCCAGTACTTC.

The chain has TRBV6-2 or TRBV6-3 and TRBJ2-1, with D possibly being TRBD2 (5 bases). Trimming removed 0 bases at V and 7 bases at J, with 19 bases between. The germline gives CDR1 MNHEY, CDR2 SVGEGT. This CDR3 contains 17 residues. For the CDR3, the DNA is TGTGCCAGCAGTTACTCTGTTTTTCGGACCTCGGGGAATGAGCAGTTCTTC. It yields the protein CASSYSVFRTSGNEQFF.

This clonotype was observed a few times. This chain links TRBV3-1 with TRBJ2-7; either TRBD1 or TRBD2 may supply D (5 bases each). Looked up from germline, CDR1 is LGHDT and CDR2 is YNNKEL (reference sequence). The CDR3 has 15 residues. V lost 3 bases, J lost 2 bases, and 14 bases lay in between. The CDR3 DNA reads as TGTGCCAGCAGCCAGTCCGGGACGGAGACCTACGAGCAGTACTTC. This codes for CASSQSGTETYEQYF.

This clonotype was observed a few times. This chain links TRBV28 with TRBJ2-1; 10 bases map to TRBD1. This CDR3 comprises 15 residues. Trimming cost V 6 bases and J 6 bases; bases outside gene matches: 8. The germline V gene encodes CDR1 MDHEN and CDR2 SYDVKM. DNA for the CDR3: TGTGCCAGCAGGACCGGGACAGGGGCCCCCAATGAGCAGTTCTTC. This gives the protein CASRTGTGAPNEQFF.

The gene calls are TRBV7-2 and TRBJ1-4, with D possibly TRBD1 on 5 matching bases. Trimming removed 4 bases at V and 3 bases at J, with 12 bases between. The CDR3 runs to 15 residues. The germline gives CDR1 SGHTA, CDR2 FQGNSA. The DNA for the CDR3 is TGTGCCAGCAGCTCATGGGGGAAAGCTAATGAAAAACTGTTTTTT. Its protein product is CASSSWGKANEKLFF.

This chain links TRBV12-3 or TRBV12-4 with TRBJ1-1, with 8 nucleotides matching TRBD1. Trimming at V came to 7 bases and at J to 6 bases, leaving 7 bases not matched to a gene. The length of the CDR3 is 13 residues. CDR3 protein: CASTSDRVPEAFF. The CDR3 bases are TGTGCCAGCACCTCGGACAGGGTGCCTGAAGCTTTCTTT.

This clonotype was found many times. Its ends do not fully match the called genes, so a read error is possible. The chain has TRBV12-3 or TRBV12-4 and TRBJ1-1; unclear D gene. The CDR3 length is 13 residues. The CDR3 protein is CASSFSGNTEAFF. CDR3 nucleotide sequence: TGCGCCAGCAGCTTTTCAGGGAACACTGAAGCTTTCTTT.

A word on this clonotype: The junction shows a germline mismatch at one end, possibly a read error. The CDR3 here is CASRGPWAYEEYF. The CDR3 bases are TGTGCCAGCAGGGGTCCCTGGGCATACGAGGAGTACTTC. This rearrangement joins TRBV12-3 or TRBV12-4 to TRBJ2-7; D gene ambiguous. The CDR3 has 13 residues.

The chain joins TRBV4-2 to TRBJ2-1, with D hard to call. The CDR3 consists of 13 residues. CDR1 is LGHNA and CDR2 is YNFKEQ in the germline V gene. V shed 0 bases and J shed 5 bases, with 5 bases lying between them. CDR3 region: CASSQDRDNEQFF. Written as DNA, the CDR3 is TGTGCCAGCAGCCAAGACAGAGACAATGAGCAGTTCTTC.

The genes are TRBV29-1 and TRBJ2-5, with TRBD2 identical over 8 bases. Germline CDR1 reads SQVTM; CDR2 reads ANQGSEA. Trimming took 4 bases from V and 1 from J; bases not matched to a gene: 8. This CDR3 contains 15 residues. The CDR3 DNA follows: TGCAGCGTTGTGGTGAGCGGGAGCAGCCAAGAGACCCAGTACTTC. Encoded protein: CSVVVSGSSQETQYF.

This clonotype was seen a handful of times. The chain uses TRBV4-3 and TRBJ2-3; 8 bases fit TRBD1. Per germline, CDR1 LGHNA and CDR2 YSLEER. This CDR3 has 15 residues. Trimming at V came to 4 bases and at J to 2 bases, leaving 5 bases not matched to a gene. The CDR3 protein is CASSRGQVVTDTQYF. In nucleotides, the CDR3 is TGCGCCAGCAGCCGGGGACAGGTAGTCACAGATACGCAGTATTTT.

The table lists this clonotype with a few counts. J is TRBJ1-1 and V is TRBV5-1, with D unclear. Trimming removed 4 bases at V and 10 bases at J, with 23 bases between. Germline CDR1 is SGHRS and CDR2 is YFSETQ. The CDR3 length is 15 residues. This chain's CDR3 is CASSTNPSLTEGAFF. The CDR3 DNA reads TGCGCCAGCAGCACAAACCCTAGCCTGACGGAGGGAGCTTTCTTT.

The chain links TRBV7-2 to TRBJ2-5, with D perhaps matching TRBD1 or TRBD2 (5 bases each). The CDR3 extends over 15 amino acids. V lost 0 bases and J lost 5, with 13 bases in between. The germline gives CDR1 SGHTA, CDR2 FQGNSA. CDR3 sequence reads: CASSLARGVGETQYF. The CDR3 region has the DNA TGTGCCAGCAGCTTAGCGCGAGGGGTTGGGGAGACCCAGTACTTC.

The chain combines TRBV11-2 with TRBJ2-7; 11 nucleotides line up with TRBD1. Trimming took 5 bases from V and 2 from J; bases not matched to a gene: 8. CDR3 size: 16 residues. The germline V gene encodes CDR1 SGHAT and CDR2 FQNNGV. The CDR3 here is CASSPNPGQGAYEQYF. CDR3 sequence (DNA): TGTGCCAGCAGCCCGAATCCGGGACAGGGGGCCTACGAGCAGTACTTC.

The chain has TRBV12-3 or TRBV12-4 and TRBJ1-6, with D hard to call. This CDR3 comprises 14 residues. Trimming took 5 bases from V and 0 from J, leaving 5 bases between them. The CDR3 is CASSQSSYNSPLHF. CDR3 sequence (DNA): TGTGCCAGCAGTCAAAGCTCCTATAATTCACCCCTCCACTTT.

The chain is built from TRBV7-8 and TRBJ1-3; D remains unclear. The CDR3 runs 15 residues. Trimming removed 5 bases at V and 1 base at J, with 12 bases between. Germline V gene data show CDR1 as SGHVS and CDR2 as FQNEAQ. The CDR3 region is CASSQGWISGNTIYF. The CDR3 DNA reads as TGTGCCAGCAGCCAAGGGTGGATTTCTGGAAACACCATATATTTT.

This clonotype was counted many times. The chain recombines TRBV12-3 or TRBV12-4 with TRBJ2-1, with TRBD1 identical over 9 bases. The trim removed 3 bases at V and 9 bases at J, leaving 9 bases unmatched. This CDR3 comprises 15 residues. The CDR3 protein is CASSFRNRGRGEQFF. CDR3 bases: TGTGCCAGCAGTTTTCGTAACAGGGGGCGAGGTGAGCAGTTCTTC.

This chain connects TRBV20-1 to TRBJ2-7; D unresolved. The CDR3 has 13 amino acids. Trimming left V 7 bases short and J 0 bases short, with 13 bases between. CDR1 and CDR2 (germline): DFQATT, SNEGSKA (reference sequence). The CDR3 sequence is CSGKSAVSYEQYF. CDR3 DNA sequence: TGCAGTGGCAAGAGCGCCGTCTCCTACGAGCAGTACTTC.

This clonotype was seen just once. The chain recombines TRBV20-1 with TRBJ1-1; perhaps TRBD1 as D (5 bases). From germline, CDR1 is DFQATT and CDR2 SNEGSKA (reference sequence). The CDR3 length is 14 residues. Trimming removed 3 bases from V and 2 bases from J, with 13 bases in between. CDR3 sequence (DNA): TGCAGTGCTAGTTTTTTCAGGGCCAACACTGAAGCTTTCTTT. Its translation: CSASFFRANTEAFF.

This clonotype was seen a few times. This chain links TRBV6-1 with TRBJ2-2, with D perhaps TRBD1 (5 bases). Between the trimmed V and J ends, which lost 7 bases and 4 bases, there was a span of 10 bases. The germline V gene encodes CDR1 MNHNS and CDR2 SASEGT. There are 13 residues in the CDR3. This chain's CDR3 is CASMGQGTGELFF. In DNA form, the CDR3 reads TGTGCCAGCATGGGGCAGGGCACCGGGGAGCTGTTTTTT.

The CDR3 here is CASSGYRGRSTDTQYF. Written as DNA, the CDR3 is TGTGCCAGCAGTGGGTACAGGGGGCGGTCGACAGATACGCAGTATTTT. V usage is TRBV27 and J usage is TRBJ2-3, with TRBD1 matching over 9 bases. With 5 bases clipped from V and 3 bases from J, the junction kept 9 bases outside the gene matches. The CDR3 has 16 amino acids. Germline loops: CDR1 MNHEY, CDR2 SMNVEV (reference sequence).

This clonotype occurred many times. Germline and junction disagree at one end, which may indicate a read error. The chain carries TRBV12-3 or TRBV12-4 and TRBJ1-1; D gene ambiguous. The CDR3 has 15 residues. CDR3 in amino acids: CASSLDAGRNAEAFF. DNA for the CDR3: TGTGCCAGCAGTTTAGATGCGGGGAGGAACGCTGAAGCTTTCTTT.

The J gene is TRBJ2-3, the V gene TRBV5-1, with D perhaps matching TRBD2 (6 bases). Trimming took off 3 bases at V and 0 bases at J, with 17 bases between the two ends. The germline V gene has CDR1 SGHRS and CDR2 YFSETQ. This CDR3 spans 17 amino acids. The CDR3 reads CASSSSLGGKSTDTQYF. For the CDR3, the DNA is TGCGCCAGCAGCTCATCATTGGGGGGAAAAAGCACAGATACGCAGTATTTT.